The 5 T cell receptor beta chains listed next were all sequenced from one sample in a study of cytomegalovirus exposure and HLA in healthy donors. PCR primers comprised 60 Vbeta and 13 Jbeta primers. Profiling relied on immunoSEQ multiplex PCR, and the TCRdb table lists in-frame clones only, not all of them. The sample carries under 150,000 clones, 55% to 65% recorded once. Sequenced sample: PBMCs. These receptors were taken from a man in his forties or fifties in good health and CMV-seropositive.

CDR3 nucleotides: TGTGCCAGCAGCTTGGTCTCTAGCACAGATACGCAGTATTTT. Its translation is CASSLVSSTDTQYF. V gene TRBV5-4 combines with J gene TRBJ2-3; D call uncertain. The CDR3 extends over 14 amino acids. The germline gives CDR1 SGHNT, CDR2 YYREEE (reference sequence). Trimming removed 0 bases at V and 0 bases at J, with 5 bases between. Complete variable domain (other parts from reference TRBV5-4 and TRBJ2-3): ETGVTQSPTHLIKTRGQQVTLRCSSQSGHNTVSWYQQALGQGPQFIFQYYREEENGRGNFPPRFSGLQFPNYSSELNVNALELDDSALYLCASSLVSSTDTQYFGPGTRLTVL.

This clone was detected only a few times. The rearrangement uses TRBV27 and TRBJ1-2; 7 bases match TRBD1. Unmatched junction bases numbered 12, after V lost 4 bases and J lost 4 bases. This CDR3 contains 16 residues. CDR1 and CDR2 from the germline V gene are MNHEY and SMNVEV (reference sequence). This CDR3 is CASSSPPIGQAYGYTF. CDR3 in DNA: TGTGCCAGCAGTTCCCCCCCAATAGGACAGGCCTATGGCTACACCTTC.

This rearrangement joins TRBV27 to TRBJ2-7; D possibly corresponds to TRBD2 (5 bases). The germline gives CDR1 MNHEY, CDR2 SMNVEV (reference sequence). The CDR3 loop spans 14 amino acids. Trimming stripped 3 bases from V and 2 bases from J, with 11 bases between. The DNA of the CDR3 is TGTGCCAGCAGTTTGGTTAGCGCCGCCTACGAGCAGTACTTC. Translation gives CASSLVSAAYEQYF.

This chain uses TRBV18 with TRBJ1-3; D call uncertain. Trimming took off 2 bases at V and 0 bases at J, with 11 bases between the two ends. The V gene's germline CDR1 is KGHSH and CDR2 LQKENI. The CDR3 runs 16 residues. The CDR3 region has the DNA TGTGCCAGCTCACCAGAGCCCCTATTCTCTGGAAACACCATATATTTT. Translation: CASSPEPLFSGNTIYF.

The chain links TRBV28 to TRBJ2-3; TRBD2 is a possible D gene (6 bases). The CDR3 covers 15 residues. The V end was cut by 5 bases, the J end by 2 bases, with 14 bases between. Germline-derived CDR1 and CDR2 are MDHEN and SYDVKM. The CDR3 loop is CASSPGTGDTDTQYF. The DNA of the CDR3 is TGTGCCAGCAGTCCCGGGACTGGGGACACAGATACGCAGTATTTT.